One and the same sample provided the 32 T cell receptor beta chains below, sequenced in a study of blood T cell repertoires in COVID-19. Produced via immunoSEQ multiplex PCR; TCRdb's table is partial and in-frame only. The table records under 250,000 clones, nearly 90% of them present only once. The material sequenced was peripheral blood. The receptors were sampled from a man aged 18-30 years with active or convalescent COVID-19.

The chain employs TRBV6-5 and TRBJ1-1, with D maybe TRBD1 (5 bases). V dropped 5 bases and J dropped 3 bases, with 16 bases sitting between them. The CDR3 has 15 amino acids. Germline CDR1 MNHEY, CDR2 SVGAGI. The CDR3 bases are TGTGCCAGCAGTCTTCGGGGGACCACCTACACTGAAGCTTTCTTT. Protein: CASSLRGTTYTEAFF.

V is TRBV19 and J is TRBJ2-3; D perhaps matches TRBD2 (6 bases). V was pared by 5 bases and J by 2 bases, with 11 bases between. Germline loops: CDR1 LNHDA, CDR2 SQIVND (reference sequence). This CDR3 spans 14 amino acids. This chain's CDR3 is CASSSGTYTDTQYF. CDR3 nucleotide sequence: TGTGCCAGTAGTTCAGGGACTTACACAGATACGCAGTATTTT. The full variable domain, rest sourced from reference TRBV19 and TRBJ2-3, is DGGITQSPKYLFRKEGQNVTLSCEQNLNHDAMYWYRQDPGQGLRLIYYSQIVNDFQKGDIAEGYSVSREKKESFPLTVTSAQKNPTAFYLCASSSGTYTDTQYFGPGTRLTVL.

The chain has TRBV25-1 and TRBJ1-2, with a weak D call TRBD1 (6 bases). Germline CDR1 is MGHDK and CDR2 is SYGVNS. The CDR3 totals 15 residues. The V and J ends lost 2 bases and 2 bases respectively, with 12 bases between them. CDR3 loop: CASSELDDRNYGYTF. The CDR3 DNA is TGTGCCAGCAGTGAACTGGACGACAGGAACTATGGCTACACCTTC.

The V call is TRBV20-1, the J call TRBJ2-1; 9 bases line up with TRBD1. Germline V CDR1 and CDR2: DFQATT, SNEGSKA (reference sequence). The CDR3 sequence is 15 residues long. With 3 bases clipped from V and 1 base from J, the junction kept 4 bases outside the gene matches. CDR3 bases: TGCAGTGCTAGTTACGGACAGGGGTCCTACAATGAGCAGTTCTTC. This encodes CSASYGQGSYNEQFF.

This clone was seen more than once but under ten times. The chain has TRBV2 and TRBJ1-6; no definite D call. Trimming shortened V by 7 bases and J by 0 bases, and 10 bases separated the two germline ends. Per germline, CDR1 SNHLY and CDR2 FYNNEI. The CDR3 spans 15 residues. The CDR3 DNA is TGTGCCAGCAATCCTACAGACTCCTATAATTCACCCCTCCACTTT. It is translated as CASNPTDSYNSPLHF.

The chain employs TRBV5-5 and TRBJ1-5; 10 nucleotides agree with TRBD1. The V gene's germline CDR1 is SGHKS and CDR2 YYEKEE (reference sequence). J gave up 3 bases and V 1 base, and 4 bases lay outside the gene matches. This CDR3 has 16 residues. DNA of the CDR3: TGTGCCAGCAGCTTGCTCGGGACAGGGGTCAATCAGCCCCAGCATTTT. Translating it yields CASSLLGTGVNQPQHF.

The rearrangement uses TRBV24-1 and TRBJ1-2; D call uncertain. The CDR3 has 12 residues. V gave up 4 bases and J gave up 8 bases, with 10 bases separating them. Per germline, CDR1 KGHDR and CDR2 SFDVKD. The CDR3 region is CATSEAKFGYTF. CDR3 nucleotide sequence: TGTGCCACCAGTGAGGCAAAATTCGGCTACACCTTC.

The V and J genes are TRBV7-2 and TRBJ2-3; 8 bases map to TRBD2. This CDR3 comprises 16 residues. Germline CDR1 and CDR2: SGHTA and FQGNSA. With V trimmed by 5 bases and J by 0 bases, 7 bases remained unmatched. CDR3 in DNA: TGTGCCAGCAGCGGTACTAGCGGCTATAGCACAGATACGCAGTATTTT. Translation gives CASSGTSGYSTDTQYF.

This clone was seen more than once but under ten times. The V call is TRBV28, the J call TRBJ1-2; maybe TRBD1 (6 bases). V was cut by 6 bases and J by 11 bases, with 16 bases left in between. The CDR3 runs to 12 residues. Germline lookup yields CDR1 MDHEN and CDR2 SYDVKM. The CDR3 DNA follows: TGTGCCAGCAGGGCGCAGGGGACACAGTACACCTTC. This gives the protein CASRAQGTQYTF.

The rearrangement joins TRBV19 to TRBJ1-3; TRBD1 is a possible D gene (6 bases). V was cut by 3 bases and J by 4 bases, with 16 bases left in between. The CDR3 is 16 amino acids. The V gene's germline CDR1 is LNHDA and CDR2 SQIVND (reference sequence). CDR3 amino acids: CASSMDFMGAGNTIYF. CDR3 coding DNA: TGTGCCAGTAGTATGGATTTCATGGGGGCCGGAAACACCATATATTTT.

This clone has just one count. The chain has TRBV9 and TRBJ1-5; the D gene is possibly TRBD1 (5 bases). Germline lookup yields CDR1 SGDLS and CDR2 YYNGEE. Trimming removed 0 bases from V and 2 bases from J, with 12 bases in between. This CDR3 has 16 residues. The CDR3 bases are TGTGCCAGCAGCGTAGGGGCAGGGTTGGGCAATCAGCCCCAGCATTTT. Protein product: CASSVGAGLGNQPQHF.

This rearrangement joins TRBV21-1 to TRBJ2-7; TRBD1 is the table's D call, not checked against the DNA. TRBV21-1 constitutes a pseudogene. This CDR3 contains 15 residues. The CDR3 loop reads CASNPRFEGHYEQYF. The CDR3 DNA reads as TGTGCCAGCAACCCGAGATTCGAGGGACACTACGAGCAGTACTTC.

V gene TRBV5-4 combines with J gene TRBJ1-2; a weak D match, TRBD1 (6 bases). The germline V gene encodes CDR1 SGHNT and CDR2 YYREEE (reference sequence). CDR3 length equals 17 residues. The V gene lost 0 bases and the J gene lost 4 bases, with 19 bases spanning the gap. CDR3 amino acids: CASSLEGGGETAYGYTF. The CDR3 DNA is TGTGCCAGCAGCTTGGAAGGGGGGGGCGAAACGGCCTATGGCTACACCTTC.

This clone was observed a few times. The rearrangement joins TRBV7-2 to TRBJ2-7; 9 bases are a match to TRBD1. With V trimmed by 4 bases and J by 3 bases, 7 bases remained unmatched. Germline V gives CDR1 SGHTA, CDR2 FQGNSA. The CDR3 has 15 residues. The CDR3 loop is CASSSRTGVDYEQYF. In nucleotides, the CDR3 is TGTGCCAGCAGCTCACGGACAGGGGTAGACTACGAGCAGTACTTC.

The chain employs TRBV5-1 and TRBJ2-7; D is possibly TRBD2 (6 bases). Germline CDR1 is SGHRS and CDR2 is YFSETQ. V shed 0 bases and J shed 0 bases, with 7 bases lying between them. The CDR3 is made up of 14 amino acids. The CDR3 DNA reads as TGCGCCAGCAGCTTGGCCGGGAGCTCCTACGAGCAGTACTTC. This codes for CASSLAGSSYEQYF.

V and J are TRBV6-6 and TRBJ1-4, with TRBD1 as a possible D gene (6 bases). V shed 4 bases and J shed 8 bases, with 20 bases lying between them. The CDR3 contains 16 residues. Germline assignment: CDR1 MNHNY and CDR2 SVGAGI (reference sequence). The CDR3 DNA is TGTGCCAGCAGTTCCCCGCGACAGGAAGGGAGCGAAAAACTGTTTTTT. The encoded protein is CASSSPRQEGSEKLFF.

The chain combines TRBV27 with TRBJ1-5; 9 bases fit TRBD1. Germline CDR1 is MNHEY and CDR2 is SMNVEV (reference sequence). V lost 5 bases, J lost 5 bases, and 10 bases stayed unmatched. This CDR3 spans 16 amino acids. The CDR3 loop is CASSVSGTGIYQPQHF. DNA for the CDR3: TGTGCCAGCAGTGTCTCCGGGACAGGGATTTATCAGCCCCAGCATTTT.

V usage is TRBV7-2 and J usage is TRBJ2-7; D ambiguous. CDR1 is SGHTA, CDR2 FQGNSA, per germline. This CDR3 is built from 14 residues. V was clipped by 0 bases and J by 0 bases, with 6 bases between them. CDR3 in amino acids: CASSLAPGSYEQYF. The CDR3 DNA sequence: TGTGCCAGCAGCTTAGCCCCCGGCTCCTACGAGCAGTACTTC. Supplemented by reference TRBV7-2 and TRBJ2-7, the full variable domain reads GAGVSQSPSNKVTEKGKDVELRCDPISGHTALYWYRQSLGQGLEFLIYFQGNSAPDKSGLPSDRFSAERTGGSVSTLTIQRTQQEDSAVYLCASSLAPGSYEQYFGPGTRLTVT.

The V and J genes are TRBV24-1 and TRBJ2-7, with D perhaps TRBD2 (5 bases). CDR1 and CDR2 (germline): KGHDR, SFDVKD. This CDR3 has 13 amino acids. The V gene lost 5 bases and the J gene lost 3 bases, with 10 bases spanning the gap. The CDR3 nucleotides are TGTGCCACCAGTGGGGTGGGGAGCTACGAGCAGTACTTC. Its protein is CATSGVGSYEQYF.

This chain uses TRBV15 with TRBJ2-3, with 14 bases lining up with TRBD2. J lost 3 bases, V lost 5 bases, and 19 bases had no gene match. The V gene's germline CDR1 is LNHNV and CDR2 YYDKDF (reference sequence). CDR3 length: 21 amino acids. CDR3 coding DNA: TGTGCCACCAGCGGCCGGAGACTAGCGGGAGGGACCAATCAATTTACAGATACGCAGTATTTT. Translated: CATSGRRLAGGTNQFTDTQYF.

V is TRBV6-2 or TRBV6-3 and J is TRBJ2-5; tentatively, D is TRBD1 (6 bases). V lost 6 bases to trimming and J lost 7 bases, with 24 bases between them. The CDR3 consists of 16 residues. Germline loops: CDR1 MNHEY, CDR2 SVGEGT. CDR3 nucleotides: TGTGCCAGCAGCCCCACCGGTATAGGGGGTCCATGGACCCAGTACTTC. Translated, it gives CASSPTGIGGPWTQYF.

The gene calls are TRBV7-6 and TRBJ2-2, with D tentatively TRBD2 (5 bases). CDR1 is SGHVS and CDR2 is FNYEAQ in the germline V gene. The CDR3 has 15 residues. V lost 4 bases to trimming and J lost 5 bases, with 14 bases between them. In nucleotides, the CDR3 is TGTGCCAGCAGCTCCGAAATACCGGGGACCGGGGAGCTGTTTTTT. Protein product: CASSSEIPGTGELFF.

The chain links TRBV5-1 to TRBJ2-2; TRBD2 matches 8 bases. Trimming cost V 2 bases and J 1 base; bases outside gene matches: 1. CDR1 SGHRS and CDR2 YFSETQ come from the germline V gene. The CDR3 spans 15 residues. The CDR3 nucleotides read TGCGCCAGCAGCTTCGCGGGGGGGAACACCGGGGAGCTGTTTTTT. Encoded protein: CASSFAGGNTGELFF.

This clone was seen just once. This chain links TRBV28 with TRBJ1-6; TRBD1 is a possible D gene (6 bases). Germline lookup yields CDR1 MDHEN and CDR2 SYDVKM. The V end was cut by 6 bases, the J end by 0 bases, with 9 bases between. This CDR3 region has 15 residues. The CDR3 DNA reads as TGTGCCAGCAGCTTGGACAGCTCCTATAATTCACCCCTCCACTTT. Its protein product is CASSLDSSYNSPLHF.

This clone was detected only once. This chain connects TRBV12-3 or TRBV12-4 to TRBJ2-1; D gene unclear. The CDR3 spans 11 residues. Trimming cost V 5 bases and J 5 bases, with 4 bases left between them. CDR3 sequence: CASSQDNEQFF. The CDR3 region has the DNA TGTGCCAGCAGTCAGGACAATGAGCAGTTCTTC.

The V gene is TRBV7-9, the J gene TRBJ2-1; D ambiguous. Germline lookup yields CDR1 SEHNR and CDR2 FQNEAQ (reference sequence). Trimming took 3 bases from V and 4 from J, leaving 10 bases between them. The CDR3 is made up of 14 amino acids. The CDR3 DNA is TGTGCCAGCAGCTTGAGTTTCGTTTACAATGAGCAGTTCTTC. Amino acid sequence: CASSLSFVYNEQFF.

This sequence joins TRBV7-2 and TRBJ2-5, with no clear D. Germline assignment: CDR1 SGHTA and CDR2 FQGNSA. The CDR3 has 14 residues. Trimming removed 0 bases from V and 4 bases from J, with 9 bases in between. The CDR3 DNA is TGTGCCAGCAGCTTAGCGGCCCCTTTAGAGACCCAGTACTTC. Amino acids: CASSLAAPLETQYF.

The V and J genes are TRBV19 and TRBJ2-7, with TRBD1 identical over 9 bases. The CDR3 extends over 15 amino acids. The germline V gene encodes CDR1 LNHDA and CDR2 SQIVND (reference sequence). Trimming at V came to 9 bases and at J to 3 bases, leaving 12 bases not matched to a gene. CDR3 sequence: CASRGGGQGIYEQYF. CDR3 nucleotides: TGTGCCAGCCGAGGGGGAGGACAGGGGATCTACGAGCAGTACTTC.

This clone was seen more than once but under ten times. The J gene is TRBJ2-1, the V gene TRBV7-2; 12 positions agree with TRBD2. This CDR3 has 15 amino acids. Germline CDR1 is SGHTA and CDR2 is FQGNSA. The trim removed 7 bases at V and 10 bases at J, leaving 11 bases unmatched. CDR3 sequence: CASIPELAGGKEQFF. CDR3 nucleotide sequence: TGTGCCAGCATCCCCGAACTAGCGGGAGGAAAGGAGCAGTTCTTC. Full variable domain (remainder filled in from reference TRBV7-2 and TRBJ2-1): GAGVSQSPSNKVTEKGKDVELRCDPISGHTALYWYRQSLGQGLEFLIYFQGNSAPDKSGLPSDRFSAERTGGSVSTLTIQRTQQEDSAVYLCASIPELAGGKEQFFGPGTRLTVL.

In this sample, this clone turned up many times. V usage is TRBV2 and J usage is TRBJ1-2; a possible D gene is TRBD1 (6 bases). The CDR3 is 12 amino acids. The V gene lost 7 bases and the J gene lost 7 bases, with 13 bases spanning the gap. Germline V CDR1 and CDR2: SNHLY, FYNNEI. The CDR3 protein is CASIGVGGGYTF. Written as DNA, the CDR3 is TGTGCCAGCATCGGGGTAGGGGGTGGCTACACCTTC.

V and J are TRBV4-1 and TRBJ1-1; maybe TRBD1 (6 bases). This CDR3 is 15 amino acids long. Germline V gene data show CDR1 as MGHRA and CDR2 as YSYEKL. The V gene lost 11 bases and the J gene lost 1 base, with 20 bases spanning the gap. DNA for the CDR3: TGCGCCGGACTGTTCACCTGGGGGCGGAACACTGAAGCTTTCTTT. Residues: CAGLFTWGRNTEAFF.

As regards this clone: This same CDR3 is encoded by further DNA sequences in the sample. This rearrangement joins TRBV5-5 to TRBJ1-2, with a tentative D call TRBD1 (6 bases). Germline-derived CDR1 and CDR2 are SGHKS and YYEKEE (reference sequence). V was clipped by 0 bases and J by 1 base, with 7 bases between them. This CDR3 region has 14 residues. The CDR3, as DNA: TGTGCCAGCAGCTTGGTACAGGGTAACTATGGCTACACCTTC. Translation gives CASSLVQGNYGYTF. Full variable domain (outside the CDR3, taken from reference TRBV5-5 and TRBJ1-2): DAGVTQSPTHLIKTRGQQVTLRCSPISGHKSVSWYQQVLGQGPQFIFQYYEKEERGRGNFPDRFSARQFPNYSSELNVNALLLGDSALYLCASSLVQGNYGYTFGSGTRLTVV.